Below, 18 T cell receptor beta chains from the same sample are listed, as sequenced in a study of blood T cells in healthy people across ages. Then a second PCR, running about 6 to 12 cycles, was carried out with a sample-barcoded 5' primer and a J-beta primer mix. TCRdb passed the 5' RACE reads through MiXCR, listing each CDR3 protein once. The table shows 850,000 or so distinct CDR3 sequences, with 25% to 35% occurring only once. Material: blood. Receptors were obtained from a woman over 75 in good health.

In its sample, this clonotype was seen once. The V gene is TRBV3-1, the J gene TRBJ1-3; D unclear. Germline-derived CDR1 and CDR2 are LGHDT and YNNKEL (reference sequence). CDR3 length: 13 amino acids. The ends were cut back, 4 bases at V and 4 bases at J, with 8 bases in the middle. The CDR3 loop is CASSRSRGNTIYF. In nucleotides, the CDR3 is TGTGCCAGCAGCCGGTCTCGGGGAAACACCATATATTTT.

J is TRBJ2-1 and V is TRBV6-2 or TRBV6-3; 9 bases map to TRBD2. The CDR3 has 17 residues. Germline CDR1 MNHEY, CDR2 SVGEGT. J gave up 6 bases and V 7 bases, and 16 bases lay outside the gene matches. The CDR3 sequence is CASTGAGGRPRSNEQFF. The CDR3 DNA sequence: TGTGCCAGCACCGGGGCGGGGGGGCGCCCCCGTAGCAATGAGCAGTTCTTC.

This clonotype has ten or more counts. The chain carries TRBV7-2 and TRBJ2-1; 7 bases align to TRBD2. The CDR3 has 15 amino acids. J was trimmed by 5 bases and V by 6 bases; bases with no gene match: 10. The V gene's germline CDR1 is SGHTA and CDR2 FQGNSA. Written as DNA, the CDR3 is TGTGCCAGCAGTGGTCGGGGGGTCGTTCACAATGAGCAGTTCTTC. This gives the protein CASSGRGVVHNEQFF.

This clonotype showed up just a few times. A much larger clone sits a single nucleotide away, making a read error possible. V is TRBV12-3 or TRBV12-4 and J is TRBJ2-1; TRBD1 might be the D (6 bases). The J call may be incorrect, as the DNA end agrees better with TRBJ2-7. The length of the CDR3 is 17 residues. CDR3 DNA sequence: TGTGCCAGCAGTCCCGACCGAACAGGGAGCTCCTACAATGAGCAGTACTTC. This encodes CASSPDRTGSSYNEQYF.

This clonotype was found many times. This chain uses TRBV25-1 with TRBJ1-5; D is unclear. CDR1 MGHDK and CDR2 SYGVNS come from the germline V gene. Trimming removed 3 bases at V and 4 bases at J, with 10 bases between. The CDR3 covers 14 residues. DNA for the CDR3: TGTGCCAGCAGTGACGCGGTAGCAAATCAGCCCCAGCATTTT. This translates into CASSDAVANQPQHF.

This clonotype has a handful of counts. The chain has TRBV7-9 and TRBJ1-5, with D maybe TRBD1 (6 bases). Germline V CDR1 and CDR2: SEHNR, FQNEAQ (reference sequence). The CDR3 is made up of 13 amino acids. V was cut by 5 bases and J by 5 bases, with 10 bases left in between. In DNA, the CDR3 is TGTGCCAGCAGCCAGGACAGATATCAGCCCCAGCATTTT. Its translation is CASSQDRYQPQHF.

The chain employs TRBV10-1 and TRBJ2-3; TRBD1 matches 9 bases. The CDR3 runs to 17 residues. From germline, CDR1 is WNHNN and CDR2 SYGVQD (reference sequence). The J segment lost 0 bases and the V segment lost 2 bases, leaving 6 bases of the junction unmatched. CDR3 amino acids: CASSERRTGASTDTQYF. The CDR3 DNA reads TGCGCCAGCAGTGAGCGGAGGACAGGGGCTAGCACAGATACGCAGTATTTT.

Notes on this clonotype: One end of the junction is discordant with germline, which a read error may explain. The chain joins TRBV6-6 to TRBJ1-2; TRBD1 aligns across 7 bases. Per germline, CDR1 MNHNY and CDR2 SVGAGI (reference sequence). This CDR3 is 17 amino acids long. CDR3 loop: CASSYRQTWDSREGCTF. In nucleotides, the CDR3 is TGTGCCAGCAGTTACCGCCAAACCTGGGACAGCCGTGAGGGCTGCACCTTC.

This clonotype was seen ten or more times. The chain joins TRBV20-1 to TRBJ2-5; perhaps TRBD1 as D (8 bases). The CDR3 is 14 amino acids. Germline V gene sequence: CDR1 DFQATT, CDR2 SNEGSKA (reference sequence). Trimming shortened V by 7 bases and J by 5 bases, and 20 bases separated the two germline ends. CDR3 residues: CSVWGGQAKETQYF. In DNA, the CDR3 is TGCAGTGTTTGGGGGGGACAGGCCAAGGAGACCCAGTACTTC.

This clonotype was seen more than once but under ten times. V is TRBV3-1 and J is TRBJ1-1; TRBD1 might be the D (6 bases). Germline V lookup: CDR1 LGHDT, CDR2 YNNKEL (reference sequence). The CDR3 length is 14 residues. Trimming left V 1 base short and J 8 bases short, with 14 bases between. CDR3 sequence reads: CASSQVGGAGEAFF. CDR3 DNA: TGTGCCAGCAGCCAAGTTGGGGGCGCGGGGGAAGCTTTCTTT.

This clonotype was observed a few times. A much larger clone differs from this one at a single base, so this may be a read error. The rearrangement uses TRBV5-1 and TRBJ2-5; no definite D call. The V and J ends lost 3 bases and 2 bases respectively, with 11 bases between them. Germline CDR1 is SGHRS and CDR2 is YFSETQ. The CDR3 has 14 amino acids. CDR3 bases: TGCGCCAGCAGCTGGACGTCAATACAAGAGACCCAGTACTTC. Translation gives CASSWTSIQETQYF.

This clonotype was detected only a few times. A much larger clone lies a single base off, so this may be a read error. This sequence joins TRBV7-2 and TRBJ2-5; D ambiguous. The V gene lost 1 base and the J gene lost 11 bases, with 20 bases spanning the gap. This CDR3 is 15 amino acids long. Germline V gives CDR1 SGHTA, CDR2 FQGNSA. The CDR3 DNA reads TGTGCCAGCAGCTTAGGGGCAGCTTCCTACAATGAGCAGTACTTC. Its protein is CASSLGAASYNEQYF.

This clonotype was found many times. The chain combines TRBV7-2 with TRBJ2-1; TRBD2 matches at 8 bases. Losses at the gene ends were 7 bases for V and 4 bases for J; bases not matched to a gene: 9. Germline lookup yields CDR1 SGHTA and CDR2 FQGNSA. The CDR3 spans 15 residues. The CDR3 loop is CASTSVSGVYNEQFF. CDR3 in DNA: TGTGCCAGCACCTCAGTTAGCGGGGTATACAATGAGCAGTTCTTC.

This chain joins TRBV7-2 and TRBJ2-5; TRBD1 agrees at 10 bases. Germline trimming cut 4 bases from V and 2 bases from J; bases unmatched to any gene: 1. Germline loops: CDR1 SGHTA, CDR2 FQGNSA. This CDR3 has 14 amino acids. CDR3 coding DNA: TGTGCCAGCAGCTGGGACAGGGGACAAGAGACCCAGTACTTC. This translates into CASSWDRGQETQYF.

This clonotype has a count of ten or more. This chain joins TRBV20-1 and TRBJ1-2, with D maybe TRBD1 (6 bases). V lost 5 bases and J lost 4, with 11 bases in between. This CDR3 contains 12 residues. Germline CDR1 and CDR2: DFQATT and SNEGSKA (reference sequence). The CDR3 region has the DNA TGCAGTGCTCCGGACAGCCGCTATGGCTACACCTTC. As protein: CSAPDSRYGYTF.

In the case of this clonotype: A read error may produce the germline difference seen at one junction end. This chain joins TRBV6-1 and TRBJ1-5, with a possible D match to TRBD1 (5 bases). The CDR3 length is 14 residues. Germline values: CDR1 MNHNS, CDR2 SASEGT. The CDR3 DNA sequence: TGTGCCAGCATGGTCAGGGCAAGCAATCAGTCCCAGCATTTT. It codes for CASMVRASNQSQHF.

This clonotype was found many times. The genes are TRBV4-2 and TRBJ1-2, with D unresolved. Looked up from germline, CDR1 is LGHNA and CDR2 is YNFKEQ. The CDR3 runs to 13 residues. With 0 bases removed from V and 4 bases from J, the gap between germline ends came to 6 bases. DNA for the CDR3: TGTGCCAGCAGCCAAGATAAGGTCTATGGCTACACCTTC. Translation gives CASSQDKVYGYTF.

Of note for this clonotype: This is likely a read error, given that the CDR3 carries no conserved phenylalanine or tryptophan at its end. The V gene is TRBV6-6, the J gene TRBJ2-5, with 9 bases fitting TRBD2. CDR3 length: 15 residues. The V segment lost 2 bases and the J segment 5 bases; nucleotides outside the gene matches: 6. The V gene's germline CDR1 is MNHNY and CDR2 SVGAGI (reference sequence). The CDR3 nucleotides are TGTGCCAGCAGTTACGGCGGGGGGGCAGGGGAGACCCAGTACGTC. This translates into CASSYGGGAGETQYV.